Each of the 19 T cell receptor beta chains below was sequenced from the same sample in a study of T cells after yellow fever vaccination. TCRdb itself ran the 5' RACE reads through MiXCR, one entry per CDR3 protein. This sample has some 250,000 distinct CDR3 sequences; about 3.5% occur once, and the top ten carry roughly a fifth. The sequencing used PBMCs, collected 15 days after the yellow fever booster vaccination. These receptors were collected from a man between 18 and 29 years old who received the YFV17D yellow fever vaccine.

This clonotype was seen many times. This CDR3 reads CSVEEGTGNTIYF. The CDR3 DNA reads as TGCAGCGTTGAAGAGGGAACTGGAAACACCATATATTTT. The chain uses TRBV29-1 and TRBJ1-3; unclear D gene. V dropped 0 bases and J dropped 2 bases, with 5 bases sitting between them. In germline, CDR1 is SQVTM, CDR2 ANQGSEA. The CDR3 has 13 amino acids.

CDR3 nucleotides: TGTGCCAGCAGCTTTATGCAGGCGAGCTCTGGAAACACCATATATTTT. This encodes CASSFMQASSGNTIYF. V and J are TRBV7-9 and TRBJ1-3; D unclear. V was cut by 3 bases and J by 0 bases, with 12 bases left in between. The CDR3 has 16 residues. CDR1 SEHNR and CDR2 FQNEAQ come from the germline V gene (reference sequence).

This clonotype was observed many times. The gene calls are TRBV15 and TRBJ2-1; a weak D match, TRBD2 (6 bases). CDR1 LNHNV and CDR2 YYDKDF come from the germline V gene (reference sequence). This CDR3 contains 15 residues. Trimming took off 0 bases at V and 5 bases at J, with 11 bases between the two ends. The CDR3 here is CATSRDRGGNNEQFF. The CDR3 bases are TGTGCCACCAGCAGAGATCGTGGGGGGAACAATGAGCAGTTCTTC.

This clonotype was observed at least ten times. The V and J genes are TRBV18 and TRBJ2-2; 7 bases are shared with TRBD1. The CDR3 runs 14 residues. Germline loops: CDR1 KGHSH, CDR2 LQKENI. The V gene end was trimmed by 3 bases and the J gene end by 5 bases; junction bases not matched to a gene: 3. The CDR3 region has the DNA TGTGCCAGCTCACCCTCGACAGGGACCGGGGAGCTGTTTTTT. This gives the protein CASSPSTGTGELFF.

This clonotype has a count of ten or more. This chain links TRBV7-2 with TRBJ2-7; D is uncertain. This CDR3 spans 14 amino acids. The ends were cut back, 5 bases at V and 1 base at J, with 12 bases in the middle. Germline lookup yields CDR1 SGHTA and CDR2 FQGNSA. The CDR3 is CASSVALVSYEQYF. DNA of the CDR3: TGTGCCAGCAGCGTCGCTCTAGTATCCTACGAGCAGTACTTC.

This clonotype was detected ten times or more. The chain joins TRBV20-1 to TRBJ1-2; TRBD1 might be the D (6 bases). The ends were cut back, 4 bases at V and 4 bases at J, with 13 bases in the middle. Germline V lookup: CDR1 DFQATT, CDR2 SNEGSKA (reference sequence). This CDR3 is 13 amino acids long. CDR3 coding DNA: TGCAGTGCTACGGCACAGGGCGGCTATGGCTACACCTTC. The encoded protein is CSATAQGGYGYTF.

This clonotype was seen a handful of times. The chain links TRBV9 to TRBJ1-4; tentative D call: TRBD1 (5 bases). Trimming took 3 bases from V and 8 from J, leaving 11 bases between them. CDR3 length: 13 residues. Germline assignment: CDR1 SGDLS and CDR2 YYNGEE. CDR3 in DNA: TGTGCCAGCAGCGCCGCAGGGTTAGAAAAACTGTTTTTT. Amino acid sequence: CASSAAGLEKLFF.

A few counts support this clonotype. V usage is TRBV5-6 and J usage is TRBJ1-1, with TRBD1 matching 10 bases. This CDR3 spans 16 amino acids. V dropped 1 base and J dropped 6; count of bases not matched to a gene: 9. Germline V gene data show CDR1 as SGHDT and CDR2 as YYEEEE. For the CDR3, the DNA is TGTGCCAGCAGCTTGATAGGAGGGACAGGGGACGCTGAAGCTTTCTTT. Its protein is CASSLIGGTGDAEAFF.

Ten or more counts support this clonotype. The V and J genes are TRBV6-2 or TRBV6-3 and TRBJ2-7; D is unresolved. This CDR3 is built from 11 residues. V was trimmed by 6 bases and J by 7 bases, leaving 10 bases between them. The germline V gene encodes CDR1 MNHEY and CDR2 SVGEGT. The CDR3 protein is CASSRFGEQYV. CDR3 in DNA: TGTGCCAGCAGCCGCTTCGGGGAGCAGTACGTC.

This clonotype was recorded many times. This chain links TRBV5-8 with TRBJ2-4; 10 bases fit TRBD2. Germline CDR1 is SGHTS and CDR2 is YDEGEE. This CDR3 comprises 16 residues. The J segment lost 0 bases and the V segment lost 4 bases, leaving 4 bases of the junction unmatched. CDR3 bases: TGTGCCAGCAGCAGCCTAGCGGGGGAAGCCAAAAACATTCAGTACTTC. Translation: CASSSLAGEAKNIQYF.

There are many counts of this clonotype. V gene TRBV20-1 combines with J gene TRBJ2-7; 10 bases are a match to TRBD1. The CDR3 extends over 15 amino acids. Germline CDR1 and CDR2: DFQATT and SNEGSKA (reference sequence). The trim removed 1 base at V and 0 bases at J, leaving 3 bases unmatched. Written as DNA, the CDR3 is TGCAGTGCTAGAGGGACAGGGGGTTTCTCCTACGAGCAGTACTTC. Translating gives CSARGTGGFSYEQYF.

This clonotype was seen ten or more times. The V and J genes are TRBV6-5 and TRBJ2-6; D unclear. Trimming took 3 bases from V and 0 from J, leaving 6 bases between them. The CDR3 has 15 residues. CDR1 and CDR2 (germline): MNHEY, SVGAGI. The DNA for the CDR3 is TGTGCCAGCAGTTATTTTCTCTCTGGGGCCAACGTCCTGACTTTC. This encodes CASSYFLSGANVLTF.

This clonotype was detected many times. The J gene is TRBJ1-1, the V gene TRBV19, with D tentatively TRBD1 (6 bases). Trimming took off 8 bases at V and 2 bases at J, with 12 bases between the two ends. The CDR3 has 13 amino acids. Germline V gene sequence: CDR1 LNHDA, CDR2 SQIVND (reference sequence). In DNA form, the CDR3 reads TGTGCCAGTGGGGGCAGCAGAAACACTGAAGCTTTCTTT. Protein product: CASGGSRNTEAFF.

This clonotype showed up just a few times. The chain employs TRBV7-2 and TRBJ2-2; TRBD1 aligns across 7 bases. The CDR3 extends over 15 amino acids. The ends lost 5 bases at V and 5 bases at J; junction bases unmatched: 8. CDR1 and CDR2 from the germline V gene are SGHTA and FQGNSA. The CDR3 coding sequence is TGTGCCAGCAGCCCCGACAGGGTAAAGACCGGGGAGCTGTTTTTT. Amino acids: CASSPDRVKTGELFF.

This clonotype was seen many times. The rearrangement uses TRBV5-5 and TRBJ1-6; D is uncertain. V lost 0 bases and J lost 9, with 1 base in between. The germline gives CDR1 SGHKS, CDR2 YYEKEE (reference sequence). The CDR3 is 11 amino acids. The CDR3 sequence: CASSLGSPLHF. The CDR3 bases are TGTGCCAGCAGCTTGGGTTCACCCCTCCACTTT.

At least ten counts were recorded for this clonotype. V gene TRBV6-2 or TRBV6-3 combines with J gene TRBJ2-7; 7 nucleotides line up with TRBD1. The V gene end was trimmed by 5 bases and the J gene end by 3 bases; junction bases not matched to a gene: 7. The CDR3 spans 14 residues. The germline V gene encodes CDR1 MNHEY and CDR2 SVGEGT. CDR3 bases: TGTGCCAGCAGTCCCGCAGCAGGGGGCTACGAGCAGTACGTC. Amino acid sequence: CASSPAAGGYEQYV.

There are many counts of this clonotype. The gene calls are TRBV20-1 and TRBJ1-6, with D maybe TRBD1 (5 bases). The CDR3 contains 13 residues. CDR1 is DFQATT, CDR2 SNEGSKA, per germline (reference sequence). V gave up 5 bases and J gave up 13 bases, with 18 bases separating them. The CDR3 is CSASPGPRRPLHF. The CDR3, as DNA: TGCAGTGCTTCCCCGGGGCCGAGGAGGCCCCTCCACTTT.

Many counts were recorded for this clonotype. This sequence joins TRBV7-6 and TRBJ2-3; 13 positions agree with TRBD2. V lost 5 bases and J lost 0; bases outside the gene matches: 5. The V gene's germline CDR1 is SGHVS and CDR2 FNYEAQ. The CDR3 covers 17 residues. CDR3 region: CASSAGLAGSSTDTQYF. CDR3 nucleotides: TGTGCCAGCAGCGCGGGACTAGCGGGGTCTAGCACAGATACGCAGTATTTT.

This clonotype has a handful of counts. For the CDR3, the DNA is TGTGCCACCAGCAGAGATTTGCAGGGCTACTCTGGGGCCAACGTCCTGACTTTC. It encodes CATSRDLQGYSGANVLTF. The chain joins TRBV15 to TRBJ2-6, with a weak D call TRBD1 (5 bases). Trimming cost V 0 bases and J 0 bases, with 12 bases left between them. Germline loops: CDR1 LNHNV, CDR2 YYDKDF (reference sequence). The CDR3 extends over 18 amino acids.